This T cell receptor (beta chain) derives from a study of T cells after somatic rescue of genetic block. Germline V gene data show CDR1 as LNHDA and CDR2 as SQIVND (reference sequence). This CDR3 has 11 residues. V lost 4 bases, J lost 5 bases, and 3 bases lay in between. Produced via immunoSEQ multiplex PCR; TCRdb's table is partial and in-frame only. The sample lists 67,000 or so clones; roughly 91% were seen once. This chain links TRBV19 with TRBJ1-3, with D unclear. The sample comprised peripheral blood mononuclear cells (PBMCs). This clonotype originated in a man aged 30 to 45. The CDR3 region has the DNA TGTGCCAGTAGTACAAGAAACACCATATATTTT. This translates into CASSTRNTIYF.